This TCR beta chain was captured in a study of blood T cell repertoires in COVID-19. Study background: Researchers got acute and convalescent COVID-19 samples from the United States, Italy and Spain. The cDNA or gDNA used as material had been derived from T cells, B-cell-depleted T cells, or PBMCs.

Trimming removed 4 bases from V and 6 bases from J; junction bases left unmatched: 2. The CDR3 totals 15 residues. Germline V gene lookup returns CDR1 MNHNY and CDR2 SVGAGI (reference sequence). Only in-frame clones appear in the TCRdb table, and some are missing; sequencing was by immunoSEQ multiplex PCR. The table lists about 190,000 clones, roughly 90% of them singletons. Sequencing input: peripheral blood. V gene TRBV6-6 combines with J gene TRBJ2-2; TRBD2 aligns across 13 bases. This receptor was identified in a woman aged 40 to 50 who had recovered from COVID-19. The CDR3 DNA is TGTGCCAGCAGTTCCGGACTAGCGGGAGCCGGGGAGCTGTTTTTT. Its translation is CASSSGLAGAGELFF.